Presented here are 25 T cell receptor beta chains from one specimen sequenced in a study of graft-versus-host responses after intestinal transplantation. Libraries were prepared by immunoSEQ multiplex PCR; TCRdb keeps only in-frame clonotypes and omits some of them. Among 95,000 or so clones, 90% were seen once, and the ten largest hold more than 15%. This material consisted of PBMCs, taken roughly 68 weeks after intestinal transplant. Every receptor here comes from a human patient who received an intestinal transplant, so some T cells may come from the graft donor.

The chain is built from TRBV18 and TRBJ1-3; D is ambiguous. This CDR3 has 17 amino acids. CDR1 is KGHSH and CDR2 is LQKENI in the germline V gene. Trimming removed 1 base from V and 0 bases from J, with 13 bases in between. The CDR3 region has the DNA TGTGCCAGCTCACCACAGGGTGGCGGAATCTCTGGAAACACCATATATTTT. Its protein product is CASSPQGGGISGNTIYF. The full variable domain, completed using reference TRBV18 and TRBJ1-3, is NAGVMQNPRHLVRRRGQEARLRCSPMKGHSHVYWYRQLPEEGLKFMVYLQKENIIDESGMPKERFSAEFPKEGPSILRIQQVVRGDSAAYFCASSPQGGGISGNTIYFGEGSWLTVV.

The V and J genes are TRBV12-5 and TRBJ2-1; TRBD2 aligns across 12 bases. The trim removed 0 bases at V and 7 bases at J, leaving 4 bases unmatched. CDR3 size: 16 residues. The germline V gene has CDR1 LGHNT and CDR2 FRNRAP. The DNA of the CDR3 is TGTGCTAGTGGTTTGGTACTAGCGGGGGGCATAAATGAGCAGTTCTTC. It codes for CASGLVLAGGINEQFF.

This sequence joins TRBV6-4 and TRBJ2-3; D unresolved. Trimming removed 0 bases at V and 4 bases at J, with 8 bases between. The germline V gene has CDR1 MRHNA and CDR2 SNTAGT. CDR3 length: 14 residues. The CDR3 bases are TGTGCCAGCAGTGACTCGGGCGGTTCAGATACGCAGTATTTT. Translation: CASSDSGGSDTQYF.

The gene calls are TRBV6-4 and TRBJ2-1, with 11 nucleotides matching TRBD2. Germline trimming cut 4 bases from V and 8 bases from J; bases unmatched to any gene: 4. The CDR3 loop spans 14 amino acids. CDR1 and CDR2 (germline): MRHNA, SNTAGT. For the CDR3, the DNA is TGTGCCAGCAGTGCACTAGCGGGGGTTGATGAGCAGTTCTTC. Its translation is CASSALAGVDEQFF.

V gene TRBV5-8 combines with J gene TRBJ1-5; D gene unclear. This CDR3 contains 16 residues. Germline lookup yields CDR1 SGHTS and CDR2 YDEGEE. V lost 4 bases and J 2 bases, leaving 16 bases between the germline ends. CDR3 DNA sequence: TGTGCCAGCAGCCCGGATTCTACATGGGGCAATCAGCCCCAGCATTTT. It codes for CASSPDSTWGNQPQHF.

This clone was counted a single time. The CDR3 region has the DNA TGTGCCAGCAGCTCCCCCCACGGTAAAGCTTTCTTT. It specifies CASSSPHGKAFF. This chain joins TRBV7-2 and TRBJ1-1, with D unclear. The germline gives CDR1 SGHTA, CDR2 FQGNSA. This CDR3 contains 12 residues. V lost 4 bases, J lost 9 bases, and 12 bases lay in between.

This clone was observed a single time. The V and J genes are TRBV7-2 and TRBJ1-2; no definite D call. Germline-derived CDR1 and CDR2 are SGHTA and FQGNSA. With 3 bases removed from V and 2 bases from J, the gap between germline ends came to 16 bases. This CDR3 is 16 amino acids long. In nucleotides, the CDR3 is TGTGCCAGCAGCTTTAAGGCGACATCTGACAACTATGGCTACACCTTC. The encoded protein is CASSFKATSDNYGYTF.

The CDR3 reads CASSIGRREDSYEQYF. The CDR3 DNA is TGTGCCAGTAGTATAGGCAGGAGGGAAGACTCCTACGAGCAGTACTTC. The chain employs TRBV19 and TRBJ2-7, with a weak D call TRBD2 (6 bases). Germline CDR1 and CDR2: LNHDA and SQIVND (reference sequence). V was clipped by 1 base and J by 0 bases, with 13 bases between them. The CDR3 runs 16 residues. Full variable domain (outside the CDR3, taken from reference TRBV19 and TRBJ2-7): DGGITQSPKYLFRKEGQNVTLSCEQNLNHDAMYWYRQDPGQGLRLIYYSQIVNDFQKGDIAEGYSVSREKKESFPLTVTSAQKNPTAFYLCASSIGRREDSYEQYFGPGTRLTVT.

The genes are TRBV28 and TRBJ1-1; a possible D gene is TRBD1 (5 bases). This CDR3 has 13 residues. The ends were cut back, 11 bases at V and 6 bases at J, with 19 bases in the middle. Germline assignment: CDR1 MDHEN and CDR2 SYDVKM. CDR3 region: CAGRQGGSPEAFF. The CDR3 DNA follows: TGTGCCGGAAGGCAGGGAGGTTCCCCTGAAGCTTTCTTT.

This sequence joins TRBV6-4 and TRBJ2-1; D could derive from TRBD1 or TRBD2 (6 bases each). CDR3 length: 13 amino acids. Germline CDR1 MRHNA, CDR2 SNTAGT. V dropped 4 bases and J dropped 7 bases, with 11 bases sitting between them. The CDR3 reads CASSAGATNEQFF. The CDR3 DNA follows: TGTGCCAGCAGTGCGGGGGCCACTAATGAGCAGTTCTTC.

This chain links TRBV19 with TRBJ2-5; D not certain. This CDR3 has 14 amino acids. Germline V gene data show CDR1 as LNHDA and CDR2 as SQIVND (reference sequence). With 5 bases removed from V and 3 bases from J, the gap between germline ends came to 13 bases. The CDR3 loop reads CASSLTNRKETQYF. The CDR3 DNA reads as TGTGCCAGTAGTTTGACGAACCGCAAAGAGACCCAGTACTTC.

This clone was seen just once. This chain joins TRBV7-9 and TRBJ2-5, with unresolved D. Per germline, CDR1 SEHNR and CDR2 FQNEAQ (reference sequence). The CDR3 loop spans 16 amino acids. The V end was cut by 1 base, the J end by 2 bases, with 14 bases between. CDR3 amino acids: CASSLGRPILQETQYF. CDR3 nucleotides: TGTGCCAGCAGCTTAGGCAGGCCTATCTTACAAGAGACCCAGTACTTC. Drawing the rest from reference TRBV7-9 and TRBJ2-5, the complete variable domain is DTGVSQNPRHKITKRGQNVTFRCDPISEHNRLYWYRQTLGQGPEFLTYFQNEAQLEKSRLLSDRFSAERPKGSFSTLEIQRTEQGDSAMYLCASSLGRPILQETQYFGPGTRLLVL.

The chain carries TRBV6-6 and TRBJ2-3; D remains unclear. This CDR3 region has 15 residues. The V end was cut by 2 bases, the J end by 1 base, with 10 bases between. The germline V gene has CDR1 MNHNY and CDR2 SVGAGI (reference sequence). The CDR3 DNA reads TGTGCCAGCAGTTACGGCCTAGGTGGCACAGATACGCAGTATTTT. This encodes CASSYGLGGTDTQYF.

The gene calls are TRBV6-5 and TRBJ2-5, with D perhaps assigned TRBD1 or TRBD2 (5 bases each). Trimming shortened V by 2 bases and J by 4 bases, and 11 bases separated the two germline ends. The CDR3 is made up of 14 amino acids. CDR1 is MNHEY and CDR2 is SVGAGI in the germline V gene. CDR3 in amino acids: CASSYTRGAETQYF. CDR3 coding DNA: TGTGCCAGCAGTTACACTAGGGGTGCAGAGACCCAGTACTTC.

The chain carries TRBV7-9 and TRBJ2-7, with 10 bases aligning to TRBD2. The V and J ends lost 8 bases and 2 bases, in that order; junction bases with no gene match: 0. Germline values: CDR1 SEHNR, CDR2 FQNEAQ (reference sequence). CDR3 length: 12 amino acids. The CDR3 loop reads CASGTSAYEQYF. CDR3 sequence (DNA): TGTGCCAGCGGGACTAGCGCCTACGAGCAGTACTTC.

The chain couples TRBV25-1 to TRBJ2-7, with 7 bases fitting TRBD1. CDR1 and CDR2 (germline): MGHDK, SYGVNS. The CDR3 has 13 amino acids. Trimming at V came to 11 bases and at J to 0 bases, leaving 7 bases not matched to a gene. CDR3 bases: TGTGCCGGCCAGACAGGGAGCTCCTACGAGCAGTACTTC. Translating it yields CAGQTGSSYEQYF.

The genes are TRBV25-1 and TRBJ1-4, with D tentatively TRBD1 (6 bases). The germline V gene encodes CDR1 MGHDK and CDR2 SYGVNS. The CDR3 is made up of 13 amino acids. The ends were cut back, 8 bases at V and 8 bases at J, with 15 bases in the middle. For the CDR3, the DNA is TGTGCCAGCCCGAGGGGGGCTGGGGAAAAACTGTTTTTT. Its translation: CASPRGAGEKLFF.

The chain carries TRBV23-1 and TRBJ2-7; D is perhaps TRBD1 or TRBD2 (6 bases each). TRBV23-1 is recorded as an ORF, its role being uncertain. The length of the CDR3 is 14 residues. Trimming removed 4 bases at V and 7 bases at J, with 17 bases between. The CDR3 loop is CASSPFEGEEEQYF. CDR3 coding DNA: TGCGCCAGCAGTCCTTTCGAGGGGGAGGAAGAGCAGTACTTC.

Note on this clone: This specimen includes other DNA sequences encoding the same CDR3. The CDR3, as DNA: TGCAGCGTTGAAGGCTCTTCCTACGAGCAGTACTTC. Residues: CSVEGSSYEQYF. V is TRBV29-1 and J is TRBJ2-7, with D hard to call. The V and J ends lost 1 base and 1 base respectively, with 5 bases between them. Germline CDR1 is SQVTM and CDR2 is ANQGSEA. The CDR3 has 12 amino acids.

The rearrangement links TRBV6-5 to TRBJ2-5; 7 nucleotides agree with TRBD2. The CDR3 contains 15 residues. Germline-derived CDR1 and CDR2 are MNHEY and SVGAGI. V lost 0 bases and J lost 4; bases outside the gene matches: 5. CDR3 residues: CASSYSSGAVETQYF. CDR3 nucleotide sequence: TGTGCCAGCAGTTACTCGAGCGGGGCGGTAGAGACCCAGTACTTC.

The genes are TRBV6-4 and TRBJ2-3; tentative D call: TRBD2 (6 bases). This CDR3 is built from 15 residues. Trimming shortened V by 6 bases and J by 4 bases, and 17 bases separated the two germline ends. Per the germline V gene, CDR1 is MRHNA and CDR2 is SNTAGT. The DNA of the CDR3 is TGTGCCAGCAGCCCGTTGGGGGGAGGTCCAGATACGCAGTATTTT. This translates into CASSPLGGGPDTQYF.

The CDR3 sequence: CSVPPGTGHQETQYF. CDR3 DNA sequence: TGCAGCGTTCCCCCTGGGACAGGTCACCAAGAGACCCAGTACTTC. V and J are TRBV29-1 and TRBJ2-5, with TRBD1 identical over 8 bases. The CDR3 contains 15 residues. The germline gives CDR1 SQVTM, CDR2 ANQGSEA. V gave up 5 bases and J gave up 0 bases; unmatched junction bases: 8.

The chain uses TRBV4-1 and TRBJ2-1; 14 bases agree with TRBD2. The CDR3 extends over 17 amino acids. J gave up 12 bases and V 6 bases, and 16 bases lay outside the gene matches. Germline CDR1 and CDR2: MGHRA and YSYEKL. The CDR3 DNA sequence: TGCGCCAGCAGGCCTGGACTAGCGGGGGGCTCAGGGGTAAGGCAGTTCTTC. Protein product: CASRPGLAGGSGVRQFF.

The V call is TRBV5-1, the J call TRBJ2-5; TRBD1 agrees at 9 bases. Germline loops: CDR1 SGHRS, CDR2 YFSETQ. Trimming at V came to 4 bases and at J to 4 bases, leaving 8 bases not matched to a gene. This CDR3 comprises 15 residues. DNA for the CDR3: TGCGCCAGCAGCCGCTCGGGACAGGGAGTAGAGACCCAGTACTTC. This encodes CASSRSGQGVETQYF.

V is TRBV9 and J is TRBJ1-3; perhaps TRBD1 as D (6 bases). The V gene's germline CDR1 is SGDLS and CDR2 YYNGEE. The CDR3 sequence is 19 residues long. The ends were cut back, 2 bases at V and 1 base at J, with 22 bases in the middle. This chain's CDR3 is CASSVRHRWVRGSGNTIYF. The CDR3 DNA sequence: TGTGCCAGCAGCGTCAGGCATCGGTGGGTCAGGGGTTCTGGAAACACCATATATTTT.